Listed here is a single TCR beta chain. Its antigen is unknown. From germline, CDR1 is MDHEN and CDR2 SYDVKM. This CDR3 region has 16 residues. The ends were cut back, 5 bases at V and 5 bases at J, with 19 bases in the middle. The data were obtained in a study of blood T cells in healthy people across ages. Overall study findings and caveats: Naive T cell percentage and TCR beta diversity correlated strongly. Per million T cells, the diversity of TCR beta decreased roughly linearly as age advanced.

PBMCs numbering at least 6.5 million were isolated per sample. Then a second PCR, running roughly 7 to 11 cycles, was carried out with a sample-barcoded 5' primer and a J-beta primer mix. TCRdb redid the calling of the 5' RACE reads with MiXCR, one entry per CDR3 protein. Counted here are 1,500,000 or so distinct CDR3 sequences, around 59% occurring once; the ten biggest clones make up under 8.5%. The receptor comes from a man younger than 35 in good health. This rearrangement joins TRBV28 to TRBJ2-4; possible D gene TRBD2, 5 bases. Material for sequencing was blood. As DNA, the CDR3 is TGTGCCAGCAGTGCCGTGGCGGGCTCTGGGGAAAACATTCAGTACTTC. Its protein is CASSAVAGSGENIQYF.